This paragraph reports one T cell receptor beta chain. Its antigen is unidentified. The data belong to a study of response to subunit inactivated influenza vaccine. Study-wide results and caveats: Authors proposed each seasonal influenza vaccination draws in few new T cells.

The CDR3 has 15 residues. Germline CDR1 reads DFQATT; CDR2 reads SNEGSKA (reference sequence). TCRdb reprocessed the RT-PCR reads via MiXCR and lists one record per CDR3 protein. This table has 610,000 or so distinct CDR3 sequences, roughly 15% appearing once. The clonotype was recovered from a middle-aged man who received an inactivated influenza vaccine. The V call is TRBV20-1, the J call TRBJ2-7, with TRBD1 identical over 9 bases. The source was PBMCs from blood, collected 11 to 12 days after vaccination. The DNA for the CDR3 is TGCGGGGCAGACCGAGGGACAGGGAAAACCTACGAGCAGTACTTC. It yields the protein CGADRGTGKTYEQYF.